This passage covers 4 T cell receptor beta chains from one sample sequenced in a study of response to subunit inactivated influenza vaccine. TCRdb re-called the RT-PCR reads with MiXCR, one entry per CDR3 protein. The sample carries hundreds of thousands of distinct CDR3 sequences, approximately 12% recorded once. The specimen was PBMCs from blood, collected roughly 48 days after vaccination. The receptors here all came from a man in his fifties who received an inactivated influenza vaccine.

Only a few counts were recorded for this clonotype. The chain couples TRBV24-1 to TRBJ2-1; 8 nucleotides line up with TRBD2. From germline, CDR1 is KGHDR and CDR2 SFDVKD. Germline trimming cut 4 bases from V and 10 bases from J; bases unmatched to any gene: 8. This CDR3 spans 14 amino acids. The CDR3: CATSEPGLADEQFF. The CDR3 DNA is TGTGCCACCAGTGAACCAGGACTAGCAGACGAGCAGTTCTTC.

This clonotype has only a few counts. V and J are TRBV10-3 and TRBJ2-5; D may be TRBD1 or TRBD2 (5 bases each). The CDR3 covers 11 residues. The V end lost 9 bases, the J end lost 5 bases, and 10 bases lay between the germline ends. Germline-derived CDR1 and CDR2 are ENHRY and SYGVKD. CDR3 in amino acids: CAIGTRETQYF. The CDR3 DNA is TGTGCCATAGGGACGCGGGAGACCCAGTACTTC.

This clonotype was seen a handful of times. Here the CDR3 DNA reads TGCGCCAGCAAAAAAGGGGGGACCGCCTACGAGCAGTACTTC. Its protein product is CASKKGGTAYEQYF. V is TRBV10-2 and J is TRBJ2-7; D tentatively reads TRBD1 or TRBD2 (6 bases each). Trimming took 7 bases from V and 2 from J, leaving 15 bases between them. The length of the CDR3 is 14 residues. The germline V gene has CDR1 WSHSY and CDR2 SAAADI.

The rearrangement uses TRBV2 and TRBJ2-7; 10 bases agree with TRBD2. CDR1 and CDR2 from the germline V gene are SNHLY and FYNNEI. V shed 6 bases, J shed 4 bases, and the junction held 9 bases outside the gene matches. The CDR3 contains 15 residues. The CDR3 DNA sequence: TGTGCCAGCAGCTTTTCAGGACTAGCGGTTTACGAGCAGTACTTC. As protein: CASSFSGLAVYEQYF.